This T cell receptor beta chain was sequenced during a study of T-cell reconstitution after alpha-beta-depleted transplantation in children. It was with unique molecular identifiers that the TCRbeta library was prepared. TCRdb recomputed calls from the PCR reads with MiXCR, one row per CDR3 protein. Of 200,000 to 250,000 distinct CDR3 sequences in the sample, about 8.7% were seen once. This CDR3 is 14 amino acids long. The V end lost 0 bases, the J end lost 4 bases, and 7 bases lay between the germline ends. Germline lookup yields CDR1 LGHDT and CDR2 YNNKEL (reference sequence). Sequenced material: PBMCs, mostly from graft donor cells, taken 360 days after TCRalphabeta/CD19-depleted stem cell transplant. The TCR sequence derives from a male patient between 2 and 10 years old who had a stem cell transplant for acute myeloid leukemia, so the T cells may come from the graft donor. This chain links TRBV3-1 with TRBJ1-3; D uncertain. The CDR3 loop reads CASSQEGNGNTIYF. As DNA, the CDR3 is TGTGCCAGCAGCCAAGAGGGTAACGGAAACACCATATATTTT.